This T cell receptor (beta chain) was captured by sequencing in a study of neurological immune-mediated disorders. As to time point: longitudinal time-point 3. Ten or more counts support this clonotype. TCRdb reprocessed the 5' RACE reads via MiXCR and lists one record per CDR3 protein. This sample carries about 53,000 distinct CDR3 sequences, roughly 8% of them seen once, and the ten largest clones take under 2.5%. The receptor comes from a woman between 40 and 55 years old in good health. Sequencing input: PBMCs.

The CDR3 protein is CASSADGRSEAFF. Written as DNA, the CDR3 is TGCGCCAGCAGTGCTGACGGTAGATCTGAAGCTTTCTTT. V usage is TRBV10-1 and J usage is TRBJ1-1, with D uncertain. The V and J ends lost 4 bases and 6 bases respectively, with 12 bases between them. The V gene's germline CDR1 is WNHNN and CDR2 SYGVQD (reference sequence). The CDR3 runs 13 residues.